The next 21 T cell receptor beta chains were all read from a single sample in a study of siplizumab effects on memory and regulatory T cells. Method: immunoSEQ multiplex PCR; TCRdb's copy keeps in-frame clones and lacks some. The profile shows roughly 100,000 clones, about 93% of them singletons. The specimen was Tregs sorted from blood. The receptors originated from a human donor in good health.

The chain couples TRBV7-8 to TRBJ1-6, with 10 bases aligning to TRBD1. The V gene end was trimmed by 3 bases and the J gene end by 10 bases; junction bases not matched to a gene: 6. CDR1 and CDR2 (germline): SGHVS, FQNEAQ. The CDR3 spans 15 residues. The CDR3 DNA reads as TGTGCCAGCAGCTTGACCGACAGGGGGCAGTCACCCCTCCACTTT. Translated, it gives CASSLTDRGQSPLHF. Full variable domain (rest looked up from reference TRBV7-8 and TRBJ1-6): GAGVSQSPRYKVAKRGQDVALRCDPISGHVSLFWYQQALGQGPEFLTYFQNEAQLDKSGLPSDRFFAERPEGSVSTLKIQRTQQEDSAVYLCASSLTDRGQSPLHFGNGTRLTVT.

This clone was recorded once. The chain joins TRBV6-6 to TRBJ2-3; D could derive from TRBD1 or TRBD2 (5 bases each). V lost 6 bases to trimming and J lost 8 bases, with 15 bases between them. Germline loops: CDR1 MNHNY, CDR2 SVGAGI (reference sequence). This CDR3 comprises 13 residues. The CDR3 is CASSPRMRGTQYF. In DNA form, the CDR3 reads TGTGCCAGCAGCCCCCGCATGAGGGGTACGCAGTATTTT.

The rearrangement joins TRBV9 to TRBJ2-1; D may correspond to TRBD1 or TRBD2 (5 bases each). The CDR3 totals 13 residues. CDR1 SGDLS and CDR2 YYNGEE come from the germline V gene. Trimming stripped 0 bases from V and 8 bases from J, with 9 bases between. The CDR3 here is CASSVGGDDEQFF. Written as DNA, the CDR3 is TGTGCCAGCAGCGTAGGAGGGGATGATGAGCAGTTCTTC.

The gene calls are TRBV6-1 and TRBJ2-4; D is unresolved. CDR1 is MNHNS, CDR2 SASEGT, per germline. The ends were cut back, 2 bases at V and 2 bases at J, with 19 bases in the middle. The CDR3 runs to 18 residues. CDR3 amino acids: CASSELWTAARTKNIQYF. The CDR3 region has the DNA TGTGCCAGCAGTGAACTGTGGACCGCCGCTCGAACCAAAAACATTCAGTACTTC.

This chain's CDR3 is CASSLVGQGGSYGVYEQYF. CDR3 nucleotides: TGTGCCAGCAGCTTAGTTGGGCAGGGAGGCTCCTATGGGGTCTACGAGCAGTACTTC. V is TRBV7-6 and J is TRBJ2-7; D may be TRBD2 (6 bases). CDR1 and CDR2 (germline): SGHVS, FNYEAQ. V lost 1 base and J 3 bases, leaving 25 bases between the germline ends. CDR3 length equals 19 residues. Full variable domain (outside the CDR3, taken from reference TRBV7-6 and TRBJ2-7): GAGVSQSPRYKVTKRGQDVALRCDPISGHVSLYWYRQALGQGPEFLTYFNYEAQQDKSGLPNDRFSAERPEGSISTLTIQRTEQRDSAMYRCASSLVGQGGSYGVYEQYFGPGTRLTVT.

The chain is built from TRBV2 and TRBJ2-7, with D tentatively TRBD2 (6 bases). V was trimmed by 6 bases and J by 5 bases, leaving 14 bases between them. This CDR3 spans 13 amino acids. CDR1 is SNHLY, CDR2 FYNNEI, per germline. The CDR3 nucleotides are TGTGCCAGCAGACTACTAACTAGCAACGAGCAGTACTTC. Its translation: CASRLLTSNEQYF.

The DNA of the CDR3 is TGTGCCAGCAGCTCGAGGGGGGGGCGCCGGTCACCCCTCCACTTT. Amino acids: CASSSRGGRRSPLHF. V usage is TRBV5-6 and J usage is TRBJ1-6; weak D call: TRBD1 (6 bases). Per germline, CDR1 SGHDT and CDR2 YYEEEE. CDR3 length equals 15 residues. Trimming removed 3 bases at V and 10 bases at J, with 17 bases between.

J is TRBJ1-2 and V is TRBV7-2, with D perhaps TRBD1 (6 bases). The germline gives CDR1 SGHTA, CDR2 FQGNSA. CDR3 length equals 13 residues. V lost 2 bases, J lost 8 bases, and 12 bases lay in between. CDR3 protein: CASSLTGGRGYTF. The CDR3 DNA reads as TGTGCCAGCAGCTTAACCGGGGGGCGAGGCTACACCTTC.

This clone was found once. The chain joins TRBV10-3 to TRBJ2-7; 7 bases align to TRBD1. Looked up from germline, CDR1 is ENHRY and CDR2 is SYGVKD. V gave up 6 bases and J gave up 3 bases; unmatched junction bases: 8. This CDR3 is 14 amino acids long. CDR3 DNA sequence: TGTGCCATCAGGAGGGTGGCAGGGGGCTACGAGCAGTACTTC. Translated: CAIRRVAGGYEQYF.

The rearrangement links TRBV5-1 to TRBJ2-1; 8 bases fit TRBD1. V dropped 0 bases and J dropped 8; count of bases not matched to a gene: 10. The CDR3 runs to 16 residues. Germline V gene sequence: CDR1 SGHRS, CDR2 YFSETQ. Here the CDR3 reads CASSLAPGGGQDEQFF. The CDR3 DNA reads TGCGCCAGCAGCTTGGCCCCAGGGGGCGGTCAGGATGAGCAGTTCTTC.

J is TRBJ2-1 and V is TRBV20-1; a weak D match, TRBD2 (6 bases). Germline loops: CDR1 DFQATT, CDR2 SNEGSKA (reference sequence). The V end lost 5 bases, the J end lost 7 bases, and 9 bases lay between the germline ends. This CDR3 spans 11 amino acids. For the CDR3, the DNA is TGCAGTGCTGAGACTAGGAATGAGCAGTTCTTC. This codes for CSAETRNEQFF.

The genes are TRBV7-3 and TRBJ2-1; 7 nucleotides agree with TRBD2. Trimming took 1 base from V and 7 from J; bases not matched to a gene: 13. The CDR3 runs 17 residues. Germline assignment: CDR1 SGHTA and CDR2 FQGTGA. This chain's CDR3 is CASSLISAGALLNEQFF. Here the CDR3 DNA reads TGTGCCAGCAGCTTAATCTCGGCGGGAGCCCTCCTGAATGAGCAGTTCTTC.

The chain combines TRBV18 with TRBJ2-7, with D unresolved. The germline V gene encodes CDR1 KGHSH and CDR2 LQKENI. Between the trimmed V and J ends, which lost 0 bases and 0 bases, there was a span of 12 bases. The CDR3 is 16 amino acids. The CDR3 DNA follows: TGTGCCAGCTCACCACCGCGGCCCGAATACTCCTACGAGCAGTACTTC. Translated: CASSPPRPEYSYEQYF.

J is TRBJ2-3 and V is TRBV10-3, with 8 bases matching TRBD1. This CDR3 is 15 amino acids long. With V trimmed by 5 bases and J by 2 bases, 6 bases remained unmatched. Germline V gene sequence: CDR1 ENHRY, CDR2 SYGVKD. Here the CDR3 DNA reads TGTGCCATCAGTAAGATCAGGGGGCTCACAGATACGCAGTATTTT. Translating gives CAISKIRGLTDTQYF.

J is TRBJ2-3 and V is TRBV4-2; 14 positions agree with TRBD2. In germline, CDR1 is LGHNA, CDR2 YNFKEQ. V trimming: 1 base; J trimming: 0 bases; junction bases outside the gene matches: 3. The CDR3 has 18 residues. The CDR3, as DNA: TGTGCCAGCAGCCAAGGGACTAGCGGGAGGACTAGCACAGATACGCAGTATTTT. As protein: CASSQGTSGRTSTDTQYF.

As concerns this clone: This is likely a read error, given that the CDR3 carries no conserved phenylalanine or tryptophan at its end. No DNA is shown, since the ends of the CDR3 on it are uncertain; the CDR3 is the one TCRdb lists. This chain connects TRBV6-1 to TRBJ2-7; the tabulated D call, TRBD1, remains unverified against the DNA. Ends included, the CDR3 has 13 residues. The germline CDR1 and CDR2 sequences are MNHNS and SASEGT. CDR3 residues: CASSEITVRKISL.

The chain joins TRBV15 to TRBJ1-2; weak D call: TRBD1 (5 bases). This CDR3 spans 15 amino acids. V was cut by 6 bases and J by 8 bases, with 22 bases left in between. CDR1 and CDR2 (germline): LNHNV, YYDKDF (reference sequence). The chain's CDR3 is CATSNSGPAMKGYTF. For the CDR3, the DNA is TGTGCCACCAGTAATTCGGGACCGGCTATGAAAGGCTACACCTTC.

The chain links TRBV19 to TRBJ1-5; possibly TRBD1 for D (5 bases). The CDR3 sequence is 15 residues long. Germline V gene data show CDR1 as LNHDA and CDR2 as SQIVND (reference sequence). Trimming took off 1 base at V and 4 bases at J, with 11 bases between the two ends. The chain's CDR3 is CASSIGAGINQPQHF. The CDR3 DNA follows: TGTGCCAGTAGTATAGGGGCAGGGATAAATCAGCCCCAGCATTTT.

This clone has only a few counts. The V gene is TRBV7-9, the J gene TRBJ2-3; 8 positions match TRBD1. V lost 5 bases, J lost 5 bases, and 9 bases stayed unmatched. The CDR3 has 15 residues. In germline, CDR1 is SEHNR, CDR2 FQNEAQ (reference sequence). DNA for the CDR3: TGTGCCAGCAGCCCCCAGGGGGCCCAGGGAGATACGCAGTATTTT. Translated, it gives CASSPQGAQGDTQYF.

This chain uses TRBV9 with TRBJ2-7; D uncertain. Trimming took off 0 bases at V and 2 bases at J, with 6 bases between the two ends. The CDR3 is made up of 13 amino acids. Germline V lookup: CDR1 SGDLS, CDR2 YYNGEE. The CDR3 here is CASSVGAAYEQYF. The CDR3 nucleotides are TGTGCCAGCAGCGTAGGGGCAGCCTACGAGCAGTACTTC.

The J gene is TRBJ1-2, the V gene TRBV6-1; D is unclear. The CDR3 spans 10 residues. The V and J ends lost 1 base and 8 bases respectively, with 2 bases between them. CDR1 and CDR2 (germline): MNHNS, SASEGT. Here the CDR3 reads CASSEEGYTF. CDR3 bases: TGTGCCAGCAGTGAAGAGGGCTACACCTTC.